One sample yielded the 12 T cell receptor beta chains listed below, sequenced in a study of shared clonotypes between healthy human individuals. Profiling relied on immunoSEQ multiplex PCR, and the TCRdb table lists in-frame clones only, not all of them. This sample has about 520,000 clones, with about 72% found just once. The sequenced material came from PBMCs. These receptors all stem from a middle-aged woman in good health. Some clones in this sample may be carry-over from other donors' samples.

V and J are TRBV30 and TRBJ2-5; 7 positions match TRBD2. The CDR3 contains 16 residues. CDR1 and CDR2 (germline): GTSNPN, SVGIG (reference sequence). The V gene end was trimmed by 2 bases and the J gene end by 2 bases; junction bases not matched to a gene: 11. In nucleotides, the CDR3 is TGTGCCTGGAGTCGCCCCCGGGGGGAAGAGCAAGAGACCCAGTACTTC. Translation gives CAWSRPRGEEQETQYF.

This clone was seen only once. CDR3 in amino acids: CASSDPGTANTGELFF. CDR3 in DNA: TGTGCCAGCAGCGACCCGGGGACAGCCAACACCGGGGAGCTGTTTTTT. This rearrangement joins TRBV5-6 to TRBJ2-2; 7 positions agree with TRBD1. Germline V CDR1 and CDR2: SGHDT, YYEEEE. The CDR3 loop spans 16 amino acids. J lost 2 bases, V lost 4 bases, and 8 bases had no gene match.

V usage is TRBV29-1 and J usage is TRBJ1-1, with D maybe TRBD1 (5 bases). Germline V gene lookup returns CDR1 SQVTM and CDR2 ANQGSEA. The length of the CDR3 is 12 residues. In DNA, the CDR3 is TGCGCCTTCGAGGGGCGAAACACTGAAGCTTTCTTT. The encoded protein is CAFEGRNTEAFF.

The chain's CDR3 is CASSLGDRGNQPQHF. The CDR3 nucleotides are TGTGCCAGCAGTTTAGGGGACAGGGGGAATCAGCCCCAGCATTTT. The chain employs TRBV28 and TRBJ1-5; 11 bases map to TRBD1. V lost 2 bases, J lost 4 bases, and 1 base stayed unmatched. The germline gives CDR1 MDHEN, CDR2 SYDVKM. CDR3 length: 15 residues.

The chain carries TRBV10-3 and TRBJ2-7, with TRBD2 matching 11 bases. Germline V gene data show CDR1 as ENHRY and CDR2 as SYGVKD. The CDR3 is made up of 15 amino acids. J was trimmed by 2 bases and V by 6 bases; bases with no gene match: 6. The CDR3 sequence is CAISATSGKTYEQYF. The CDR3 bases are TGTGCCATCAGCGCGACTAGCGGGAAGACCTACGAGCAGTACTTC.

This chain joins TRBV6-6 and TRBJ2-7; TRBD1 is a possible D gene (5 bases). CDR3 length: 13 residues. V was clipped by 6 bases and J by 2 bases, with 11 bases between them. CDR1 MNHNY and CDR2 SVGAGI come from the germline V gene (reference sequence). The CDR3 loop is CASSPRGPYEQYF. The CDR3 DNA reads TGTGCCAGCAGCCCAAGGGGTCCCTACGAGCAGTACTTC.

For this clone: This probably arose from a read error, given a far larger clone one base away. CDR3 region: CSESSSYGYTF. The CDR3 DNA follows: TGCAGCGAGTCCTCAAGCTATGGCTACACCTTC. The V and J genes are TRBV29-1 and TRBJ1-2; D gene uncertain. The V end was cut by 7 bases, the J end by 4 bases, with 10 bases between. The CDR3 sequence is 11 residues long. CDR1 is SQVTM, CDR2 ANQGSEA, per germline.

The genes are TRBV2 and TRBJ2-5; D not certain. The germline V gene encodes CDR1 SNHLY and CDR2 FYNNEI. The CDR3 totals 13 residues. The germline V and J ends were trimmed by 8 bases and 4 bases, with 14 bases remaining between them. Written as DNA, the CDR3 is TGTGCCAGCCTCCGTCAGTCGGGAGAGACCCAGTACTTC. Encoded protein: CASLRQSGETQYF.

The chain carries TRBV7-2 and TRBJ2-3, with TRBD2 identical over 14 bases. Germline loops: CDR1 SGHTA, CDR2 FQGNSA. The CDR3 extends over 16 amino acids. After removal of 5 bases from V and 3 bases from J, the junction contained 4 bases not matched to a gene. CDR3 DNA: TGTGCCAGCAGCCGACTAGCGGGAGGGGGGACAGATACGCAGTATTTT. This encodes CASSRLAGGGTDTQYF.

Comments on this clone: A far larger clone lies a single base away; this is likely a read error. At the DNA level, this CDR3 is encoded by other sequences in the same sample as well. Here the CDR3 DNA reads TGTGCCAGCAGTTTCAAGGGGCAGAGCTTAGAAGCTTTCTTT. Residues: CASSFKGQSLEAFF. V usage is TRBV7-9 and J usage is TRBJ1-1; a possible D gene is TRBD1 (5 bases). Germline V CDR1 and CDR2: SEHNR, FQNEAQ (reference sequence). The V gene lost 6 bases and the J gene lost 8 bases, with 19 bases spanning the gap. CDR3 length: 14 amino acids.

This clone was observed a handful of times. Other DNA variants within this sample encode the same CDR3. The CDR3 region has the DNA TGTGCCTGGAGCACAGATAGCAATCAGCCCCAGCATTTT. Translating gives CAWSTDSNQPQHF. The chain recombines TRBV30 with TRBJ1-5; D unresolved. The germline V and J ends were trimmed by 3 bases and 0 bases, with 6 bases remaining between them. Germline V CDR1 and CDR2: GTSNPN, SVGIG (reference sequence). The CDR3 consists of 13 residues.

The chain recombines TRBV4-2 with TRBJ2-7; 14 bases map to TRBD2. This CDR3 spans 15 amino acids. The germline V gene encodes CDR1 LGHNA and CDR2 YNFKEQ. The V segment lost 4 bases and the J segment 4 bases; nucleotides outside the gene matches: 3. In DNA, the CDR3 is TGTGCCAGCAGCCCGGGACTAGCGGGAGTTTACGAGCAGTACTTC. Its protein is CASSPGLAGVYEQYF.